This T cell receptor beta chain came from a study of human thymus T cells. About this clone: What it recognizes is unknown.

Per the germline V gene, CDR1 is SGHRS and CDR2 is YFSETQ. CDR3 size: 13 residues. The V gene lost 0 bases and the J gene lost 8 bases, with 11 bases spanning the gap. Thymic tissue was derived from resections collected during corrective heart surgery. Having corrective surgery for congenital heart defects, healthy Finnish infants were the ones who donated. Using immunoSEQ multiplex PCR, the repertoire was profiled, and TCRdb retains in-frame clones only, with some absent. The data contain about 78,000 clones, 90% to 98% of them singletons. Regarding the study as a whole: It looked as if thymic and blood repertoires used V and J genes in a biased way.

V gene TRBV5-1 combines with J gene TRBJ1-1; no clear D. This TCR derives from a boy younger than two with a congenital heart defect but otherwise immunologically healthy. The sample comprised thymus tissue. Here the CDR3 DNA reads TGCGCCAGCAGCTTGGGCCGGGGAAGAGAAGCTTTCTTT. Protein product: CASSLGRGREAFF.